A single sample gave rise to the 31 T cell receptor beta chains below, sequenced in a study of blood T cell repertoires in COVID-19. Data came from immunoSEQ multiplex PCR; TCRdb stores just in-frame clones and leaves some out. The table includes a few hundred thousand clones, about 83% detected once. The sample was peripheral blood. These receptors all stem from a man aged 60 to 69 who had recovered from COVID-19.

This sequence joins TRBV6-4 and TRBJ2-3; possible D gene TRBD1, 6 bases. This CDR3 has 14 residues. V lost 4 bases, J lost 5 bases, and 13 bases lay in between. Germline V CDR1 and CDR2: MRHNA, SNTAGT. CDR3 bases: TGTGCCAGCAGTGGATCAGGGGCGCAAGATACGCAGTATTTT. It yields the protein CASSGSGAQDTQYF.

The rearrangement links TRBV15 to TRBJ1-1, with D uncertain. The CDR3 spans 17 residues. The germline V gene has CDR1 LNHNV and CDR2 YYDKDF (reference sequence). Trimming removed 0 bases at V and 1 base at J, with 15 bases between. The CDR3 is CATSREDSPEANTEAFF. DNA of the CDR3: TGTGCCACCAGCAGAGAGGACTCCCCCGAAGCGAACACTGAAGCTTTCTTT.

The V gene is TRBV7-2, the J gene TRBJ1-5; TRBD1 matches at 9 bases. The germline gives CDR1 SGHTA, CDR2 FQGNSA. This CDR3 comprises 15 residues. With 5 bases clipped from V and 5 bases from J, the junction kept 7 bases outside the gene matches. The CDR3 sequence is CASSPQQGAHQPQHF. In DNA form, the CDR3 reads TGTGCCAGCAGCCCACAACAGGGGGCCCATCAGCCCCAGCATTTT. The whole variable domain, filled in from reference TRBV7-2 and TRBJ1-5, reads GAGVSQSPSNKVTEKGKDVELRCDPISGHTALYWYRQSLGQGLEFLIYFQGNSAPDKSGLPSDRFSAERTGGSVSTLTIQRTQQEDSAVYLCASSPQQGAHQPQHFGDGTRLSIL.

J is TRBJ2-1 and V is TRBV5-4; 8 nucleotides align to TRBD1. This CDR3 is built from 14 residues. The ends lost 2 bases at V and 4 bases at J; junction bases unmatched: 2. The germline V gene has CDR1 SGHNT and CDR2 YYREEE (reference sequence). The CDR3 region has the DNA TGTGCCAGCAGCTTCCAGGGGGCGTACAATGAGCAGTTCTTC. As protein: CASSFQGAYNEQFF.

The chain links TRBV19 to TRBJ2-7; 12 nucleotides match TRBD2. The ends lost 4 bases at V and 7 bases at J; junction bases unmatched: 8. The CDR3 contains 15 residues. Germline CDR1 and CDR2: LNHDA and SQIVND (reference sequence). This CDR3 is CASSTRTSGTGEQYF. As DNA, the CDR3 is TGTGCCAGTAGTACCCGGACTAGCGGGACGGGTGAGCAGTACTTC.

The V call is TRBV7-7, the J call TRBJ1-1; D not certain. This CDR3 has 13 residues. Germline values: CDR1 SSHAT, CDR2 FNYEAQ (reference sequence). V was cut by 5 bases and J by 6 bases, with 13 bases left in between. The CDR3 is CASSRQERAEAFF. The CDR3 nucleotides read TGTGCCAGCAGCCGACAAGAGAGGGCTGAAGCTTTCTTT.

The chain links TRBV6-5 to TRBJ2-1; TRBD1 aligns across 10 bases. CDR3 size: 15 residues. Germline values: CDR1 MNHEY, CDR2 SVGAGI. With V trimmed by 2 bases and J by 7 bases, 5 bases remained unmatched. The CDR3 reads CASSYAGTGVNEQFF. As DNA, the CDR3 is TGTGCCAGCAGTTACGCCGGGACAGGGGTGAATGAGCAGTTCTTC.

This chain uses TRBV19 with TRBJ1-1; 7 bases agree with TRBD1. Germline V CDR1 and CDR2: LNHDA, SQIVND (reference sequence). The CDR3 spans 16 residues. The J segment lost 5 bases and the V segment lost 7 bases, leaving 16 bases of the junction unmatched. CDR3 DNA: TGTGCCAGTATAGGTCTACAGGGGCTCTTATCTACTGAAGCTTTCTTT. Translated, it gives CASIGLQGLLSTEAFF. Looking up the rest from reference TRBV19 and TRBJ1-1 gives the full variable domain: DGGITQSPKYLFRKEGQNVTLSCEQNLNHDAMYWYRQDPGQGLRLIYYSQIVNDFQKGDIAEGYSVSREKKESFPLTVTSAQKNPTAFYLCASIGLQGLLSTEAFFGQGTRLTVV.

The CDR3 protein is CAWSPIGDRDSPLHF. CDR3 bases: TGTGCCTGGAGTCCCATAGGGGACAGGGATTCACCCCTCCACTTT. The chain uses TRBV30 and TRBJ1-6; TRBD1 aligns across 9 bases. With 2 bases clipped from V and 8 bases from J, the junction kept 7 bases outside the gene matches. The CDR3 consists of 15 residues. From germline, CDR1 is GTSNPN and CDR2 SVGIG (reference sequence).

In DNA, the CDR3 is TGTGCCAGCAGCCCCCAGGCAGGCTACAATGAGCAGTTCTTC. This codes for CASSPQAGYNEQFF. The chain combines TRBV11-3 with TRBJ2-1; D call uncertain. The germline V gene has CDR1 SGHNT and CDR2 YENEEA. This CDR3 spans 14 amino acids. The ends were cut back, 5 bases at V and 3 bases at J, with 11 bases in the middle.

This clone was seen once. The V gene is TRBV4-1, the J gene TRBJ2-2; 14 bases match TRBD2. J gave up 6 bases and V 0 bases, and 6 bases lay outside the gene matches. The V gene's germline CDR1 is MGHRA and CDR2 YSYEKL. The CDR3 covers 18 residues. The CDR3 here is CASSQEMGLAGVAGELFF. CDR3 nucleotides: TGCGCCAGCAGCCAAGAAATGGGACTAGCGGGAGTTGCCGGGGAGCTGTTTTTT.

The chain has TRBV19 and TRBJ1-5, with D hard to call. The germline gives CDR1 LNHDA, CDR2 SQIVND (reference sequence). CDR3 size: 15 residues. V gave up 5 bases and J gave up 5 bases, with 16 bases separating them. CDR3 region: CASSPSARWDQPQHF. The CDR3 DNA sequence: TGTGCCAGTAGTCCATCTGCTAGATGGGATCAGCCCCAGCATTTT.

This chain uses TRBV5-1 with TRBJ2-1; TRBD1 matches at 10 bases. The CDR3 loop spans 15 amino acids. The germline CDR1 and CDR2 sequences are SGHRS and YFSETQ. Losses at the gene ends were 1 base for V and 9 bases for J; bases not matched to a gene: 7. In DNA, the CDR3 is TGCGCCAGCAGCTTGCCGGGACAGGGGCATAGTGAGCAGTTCTTC. This codes for CASSLPGQGHSEQFF.

The chain uses TRBV9 and TRBJ2-7, with 10 nucleotides matching TRBD1. Germline V CDR1 and CDR2: SGDLS, YYNGEE. The CDR3 spans 17 residues. V shed 0 bases and J 3 bases; nucleotides not matched to a gene: 9. The CDR3 reads CASSVDGDRGRVYEQYF. CDR3 DNA: TGTGCCAGCAGCGTAGATGGGGACAGGGGAAGGGTCTACGAGCAGTACTTC.

J is TRBJ2-7 and V is TRBV7-2; 8 bases are shared with TRBD2. CDR3 size: 18 residues. After removal of 4 bases from V and 2 bases from J, the junction contained 16 bases not matched to a gene. From germline, CDR1 is SGHTA and CDR2 FQGNSA. CDR3 amino acids: CASSSTAGGLSRAYEQYF. In nucleotides, the CDR3 is TGTGCCAGCAGCTCTACCGCGGGGGGCCTTTCTCGAGCCTACGAGCAGTACTTC.

The V call is TRBV7-2, the J call TRBJ2-7; the D gene is possibly TRBD1 (6 bases). Germline V CDR1 and CDR2: SGHTA, FQGNSA. The CDR3 contains 14 residues. Between the trimmed V and J ends, which lost 3 bases and 3 bases, there was a span of 12 bases. The CDR3 region has the DNA TGTGCCAGCAGCTTCCCAGGGGCCCTCTACGAGCAGTACTTC. Protein product: CASSFPGALYEQYF.

The chain has TRBV10-1 and TRBJ2-7; D is undetermined. CDR1 is WNHNN and CDR2 is SYGVQD in the germline V gene (reference sequence). Trimming left V 0 bases short and J 9 bases short, with 9 bases between. The CDR3 has 12 amino acids. The CDR3 sequence is CASSESGSVQYF. The DNA of the CDR3 is TGCGCCAGCAGTGAGTCGGGCAGTGTGCAGTACTTC.

Written as DNA, the CDR3 is TGTGCCAGCAGTGGCGAACTTTACGAGCAGTACTTC. The encoded protein is CASSGELYEQYF. The V and J genes are TRBV2 and TRBJ2-7, with D unresolved. The length of the CDR3 is 12 residues. The germline V gene encodes CDR1 SNHLY and CDR2 FYNNEI. V gave up 4 bases and J gave up 4 bases, with 8 bases separating them.

This chain joins TRBV15 and TRBJ2-2; D ambiguous. V shed 0 bases and J shed 6 bases, with 5 bases lying between them. Germline CDR1 and CDR2: LNHNV and YYDKDF (reference sequence). CDR3 size: 13 residues. Here the CDR3 reads CATSRDGAGELFF. The CDR3 bases are TGTGCCACCAGCAGAGATGGAGCCGGGGAGCTGTTTTTT.

The chain has TRBV19 and TRBJ2-5; 8 nucleotides match TRBD1. Germline CDR1 reads LNHDA; CDR2 reads SQIVND (reference sequence). The CDR3 has 13 amino acids. The V and J ends lost 6 bases and 4 bases, in that order; junction bases with no gene match: 4. CDR3 sequence reads: CASSGQGRETQYF. DNA of the CDR3: TGTGCCAGTAGCGGACAGGGCCGAGAGACCCAGTACTTC.

As for this clone: The same CDR3 arises from other DNA sequences in this sample as well. The chain combines TRBV30 with TRBJ2-7; D remains ambiguous. Germline assignment: CDR1 GTSNPN and CDR2 SVGIG (reference sequence). CDR3 length equals 11 residues. V lost 2 bases, J lost 3 bases, and 5 bases lay in between. This CDR3 reads CAWSRSYEQYF. CDR3 DNA sequence: TGTGCCTGGAGTCGCAGCTACGAGCAGTACTTC.

The rearrangement joins TRBV6-2 or TRBV6-3 to TRBJ1-5; D is ambiguous. The CDR3 contains 13 residues. Trimming cost V 4 bases and J 6 bases, with 10 bases left between them. Germline lookup yields CDR1 MNHEY and CDR2 SVGEGT. The chain's CDR3 is CASSSLAGQPQHF. In DNA, the CDR3 is TGTGCCAGCAGTTCTCTAGCGGGTCAGCCCCAGCATTTT.

The rearrangement links TRBV7-8 to TRBJ2-7, with 12 nucleotides matching TRBD2. The CDR3 sequence is 16 residues long. Losses at the gene ends were 4 bases for V and 1 base for J; bases not matched to a gene: 5. Germline V lookup: CDR1 SGHVS, CDR2 FQNEAQ. The CDR3 reads CASSSPGLAGSYEQYF. The CDR3, as DNA: TGTGCCAGCAGCTCCCCCGGACTAGCGGGATCCTACGAGCAGTACTTC.

The rearrangement uses TRBV5-1 and TRBJ2-3; 7 bases match TRBD2. V shed 2 bases, J shed 3 bases, and the junction held 9 bases outside the gene matches. Germline CDR1 SGHRS, CDR2 YFSETQ. CDR3 length equals 16 residues. This CDR3 reads CASSFGGAGNTDTQYF. The DNA of the CDR3 is TGCGCCAGCAGCTTTGGGGGAGCGGGAAATACAGATACGCAGTATTTT. The full variable domain, with the rest looked up from reference TRBV5-1 and TRBJ2-3, is KAGVTQTPRYLIKTRGQQVTLSCSPISGHRSVSWYQQTPGQGLQFLFEYFSETQRNKGNFPGRFSGRQFSNSRSEMNVSTLELGDSALYLCASSFGGAGNTDTQYFGPGTRLTVL.

The chain joins TRBV4-1 to TRBJ1-3, with 9 bases fitting TRBD1. The CDR3 sequence is 16 residues long. The ends lost 3 bases at V and 3 bases at J; junction bases unmatched: 6. CDR1 is MGHRA and CDR2 is YSYEKL in the germline V gene. CDR3 loop: CASSHQQGAGGNTIYF. Written as DNA, the CDR3 is TGCGCCAGCAGCCACCAACAGGGGGCGGGTGGAAACACCATATATTTT.

This chain links TRBV7-9 with TRBJ1-6, with a weak D call TRBD1 (6 bases). This CDR3 contains 16 residues. V was cut by 1 base and J by 5 bases, with 12 bases left in between. Germline V gives CDR1 SEHNR, CDR2 FQNEAQ (reference sequence). For the CDR3, the DNA is TGTGCCAGCAGCTTAGGGCGAGCAGGGGATAATTCACCCCTCCACTTT. Translating it yields CASSLGRAGDNSPLHF.

The chain is built from TRBV19 and TRBJ2-1; 10 positions agree with TRBD2. V shed 4 bases and J 2 bases; nucleotides not matched to a gene: 2. Germline V lookup: CDR1 LNHDA, CDR2 SQIVND (reference sequence). The CDR3 spans 15 residues. CDR3: CASSRLAGTYNEQFF. CDR3 nucleotides: TGTGCCAGTAGTAGACTAGCGGGTACCTACAATGAGCAGTTCTTC.

The V and J genes are TRBV5-1 and TRBJ2-2; D unclear. The V gene's germline CDR1 is SGHRS and CDR2 YFSETQ. V lost 0 bases to trimming and J lost 8 bases, with 11 bases between them. The CDR3 runs 14 residues. The CDR3 coding sequence is TGCGCCAGCAGCTTGGGTCGGTCGAGGGGGGAGCTGTTTTTT. Translated, it gives CASSLGRSRGELFF.

The J gene is TRBJ1-1, the V gene TRBV7-2; D is undetermined. This CDR3 has 15 amino acids. From germline, CDR1 is SGHTA and CDR2 FQGNSA. V lost 2 bases and J 5 bases, leaving 15 bases between the germline ends. CDR3 nucleotide sequence: TGTGCCAGCAGCTTAATAGGCCAGTCGGGGACTGAAGCTTTCTTT. It codes for CASSLIGQSGTEAFF.

The chain recombines TRBV4-3 with TRBJ2-7; the match to TRBD1 covers 8 bases. The germline gives CDR1 LGHNA, CDR2 YSLEER. This CDR3 is built from 13 residues. J lost 6 bases, V lost 1 base, and 2 bases had no gene match. In DNA form, the CDR3 reads TGCGCCAGCAGCCAAGGACAGGGGAGCGAGCAGTACTTC. Its translation is CASSQGQGSEQYF.

The genes are TRBV7-8 and TRBJ2-7; 7 bases are shared with TRBD1. CDR1 and CDR2 (germline): SGHVS, FQNEAQ. V gave up 5 bases and J gave up 0 bases; unmatched junction bases: 4. The CDR3 has 14 residues. CDR3 in amino acids: CASSPRDSSYEQYF. The CDR3 nucleotides are TGTGCCAGCAGCCCCAGGGACAGCTCCTACGAGCAGTACTTC.